One and the same sample provided the 8 T cell receptor beta chains below, sequenced in a study of identical twins. TCRdb processed the 5' RACE reads anew with MiXCR; each CDR3 protein has one entry. In the table there are around 530,000 distinct CDR3 sequences, around 15% of which are singletons. These same records also appear under a second study, on yellow fever vaccine responses in identical twins.

The sequenced material came from CD4+ T cells sorted from blood. Every receptor here comes from a woman aged 18-30 years in good health.

This clonotype was counted between two and nine times. This chain joins TRBV5-1 and TRBJ1-3; no definite D call. The CDR3 loop spans 15 amino acids. V was shortened by 4 bases and J by 2 bases, with 13 bases between the two germline ends. Germline CDR1 reads SGHRS; CDR2 reads YFSETQ. In nucleotides, the CDR3 is TGCGCCAGCAGCCTGAATTCGGCCCCTGGAAACACCATATATTTT. This gives the protein CASSLNSAPGNTIYF.

This chain joins TRBV6-5 and TRBJ2-1; 14 bases agree with TRBD2. V was clipped by 1 base and J by 5 bases; unmatched bases: 4. The CDR3 spans 17 residues. CDR1 is MNHEY, CDR2 SVGAGI, per germline. The CDR3 protein is CASSYYGLAGGDNEQFF. The CDR3 DNA sequence: TGTGCCAGCAGTTACTATGGACTAGCGGGAGGTGACAATGAGCAGTTCTTC.

This chain uses TRBV11-1 with TRBJ2-1; 9 bases agree with TRBD2. CDR1 and CDR2 from the germline V gene are SGHAT and FQDESV (reference sequence). CDR3 length: 18 amino acids. J lost 4 bases, V lost 2 bases, and 12 bases had no gene match. CDR3 nucleotide sequence: TGTGCCAGCAGCTTATTTGGTAGTAGCGGGGGTTCATACAATGAGCAGTTCTTC. It codes for CASSLFGSSGGSYNEQFF.

The chain recombines TRBV5-6 with TRBJ1-1; maybe TRBD1 (5 bases). With 4 bases removed from V and 0 bases from J, the gap between germline ends came to 13 bases. Germline values: CDR1 SGHDT, CDR2 YYEEEE. CDR3 size: 15 residues. The CDR3 sequence is CASSDAPGVNTEAFF. The CDR3 DNA reads TGTGCCAGCAGCGATGCGCCGGGGGTGAACACTGAAGCTTTCTTT. The full variable domain, with the rest looked up from reference TRBV5-6 and TRBJ1-1, is DAGVTQSPTHLIKTRGQQVTLRCSPKSGHDTVSWYQQALGQGPQFIFQYYEEEERQRGNFPDRFSGHQFPNYSSELNVNALLLGDSALYLCASSDAPGVNTEAFFGQGTRLTVV.

The chain combines TRBV6-1 with TRBJ2-2; 8 bases are shared with TRBD1. With 5 bases clipped from V and 7 bases from J, the junction kept 12 bases outside the gene matches. Per germline, CDR1 MNHNS and CDR2 SASEGT. There are 16 residues in the CDR3. This CDR3 reads CASSLQGADRGGELFF. CDR3 nucleotide sequence: TGTGCCAGCAGTCTGCAGGGGGCGGATCGGGGCGGGGAGCTGTTTTTT.

In its sample, this clonotype was seen a few times. This CDR3 is CASIPGLGASEQFF. CDR3 sequence (DNA): TGTGCCAGCATACCCGGACTAGGGGCGAGTGAGCAGTTCTTC. The rearrangement joins TRBV2 to TRBJ2-1, with TRBD2 matching over 7 bases. The length of the CDR3 is 14 residues. The V segment lost 7 bases and the J segment 9 bases; nucleotides outside the gene matches: 12. Germline lookup yields CDR1 SNHLY and CDR2 FYNNEI.

The chain is built from TRBV12-3 or TRBV12-4 and TRBJ2-7; 11 positions agree with TRBD1. V gave up 6 bases and J gave up 0 bases; unmatched junction bases: 4. CDR3 length: 15 residues. CDR3 region: CASSWTGGSSYEQYF. The DNA for the CDR3 is TGTGCCAGCAGCTGGACAGGGGGCAGCTCCTACGAGCAGTACTTC.

This clonotype occurred a few times. The chain combines TRBV21-1 with TRBJ2-3; TRBD2 is taken as the D call from the table, unchecked against the DNA. TRBV21-1 is a documented pseudogene. The CDR3 loop spans 16 amino acids. CDR3 sequence: CASSKTSPGRQDTQYF. In nucleotides, the CDR3 is TGTGCCAGCAGCAAAACTAGCCCCGGACGGCAAGATACGCAGTATTTT.